The sequence of this T cell receptor beta chain was determined in a study of Ad26.COV2.S vaccination and SARS-CoV-2 variants. In the study overall: It was the COV1001 Ad26.COV2.S trial arm that included the donor. The authors gave Ad26.COV2.S intramuscularly, either once or twice 56 days apart.

Germline V gene sequence: CDR1 SGHTA, CDR2 FQGTGA. The CDR3 is 15 amino acids. Data came from immunoSEQ multiplex PCR; TCRdb stores just in-frame clones and leaves some out. Altogether roughly 500,000 clones are present, 89% being singletons, with the ten largest covering about 2.5%. Treatment meaning: around 19 received Ad26.COV2.S at low or high dose, single or two shots; about 5 received placebo; per-sample allocation not given. Samples came from day 63 after the first vaccine or placebo injection. Of note for this clone: The germline gene is not matched at one end of the junction; a read error may be the cause.

The sequence was obtained from a person aged 18-65 years who received the Ad26.COV2.S COVID-19 vaccine or a placebo. The gene calls are TRBV7-3 and TRBJ2-5; 7 positions agree with TRBD1. The specimen comprised peripheral blood, sampled in a trial of Ad26.COV2.S vaccine versus placebo. The CDR3 sequence is CASSLTGEGGETQYF. In DNA, the CDR3 is TGTGCCAGCAGTTTAACAGGGGAAGGGGGCGAGACCCAGTACTTC.